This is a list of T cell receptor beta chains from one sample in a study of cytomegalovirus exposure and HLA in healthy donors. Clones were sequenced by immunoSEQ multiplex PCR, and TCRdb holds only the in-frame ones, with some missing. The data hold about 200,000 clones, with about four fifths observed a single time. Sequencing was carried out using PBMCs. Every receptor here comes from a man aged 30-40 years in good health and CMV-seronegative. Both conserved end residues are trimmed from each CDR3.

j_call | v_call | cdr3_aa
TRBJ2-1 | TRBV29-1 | SVEDLYRASYNEQF
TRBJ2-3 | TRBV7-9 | ASSLGSGGTDTQY
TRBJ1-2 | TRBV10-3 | AISGKGASNYGYT
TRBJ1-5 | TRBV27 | ASSLTGLGNQPQH
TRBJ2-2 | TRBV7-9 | SSSFGTGVGTGELF
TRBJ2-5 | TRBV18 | ASSLQETQY
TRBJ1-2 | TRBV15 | ATSGHGTGTGAIYGYT
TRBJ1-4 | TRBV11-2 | ASSSSGWGEKLF
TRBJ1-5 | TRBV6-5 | ASSHYKQPQH
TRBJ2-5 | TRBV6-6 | ASSYSGGRETQY
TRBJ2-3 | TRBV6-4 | ASSHSGGHPGTQY
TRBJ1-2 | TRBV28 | ASSTGYGYT
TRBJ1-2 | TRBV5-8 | ASSLWRGSANYGYT
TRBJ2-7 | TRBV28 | ASSRRGGPPYEQY
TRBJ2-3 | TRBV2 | ASSLGDSTDTQY
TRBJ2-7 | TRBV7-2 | ASSLGERQY
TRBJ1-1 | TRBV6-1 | ATAGIQGAEAF
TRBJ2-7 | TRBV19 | ASSIFAGGRYEQY